These T cell receptor beta chains were read from a single sample in a study of T cell repertoires in aging, cancer and after chemotherapy. TCRdb re-analysed the multiplex PCR reads in MiXCR, keeping a single row per CDR3 protein. The sample has about 2,500 distinct CDR3 sequences, less than 25% seen once. The sample consisted of blood. These receptors all stem from a human donor in good health. CDR3s include the opening cysteine and the closing phenylalanine or tryptophan. Each record gives: J gene, V gene, clone size, D gene, CDR3 protein, CDR3 DNA. The D gene is left open where the match is weak. Not all rows give a size; the values are once, few, many and, for expanded clones, a class.

>TRBJ2-1|TRBV6-4|medium-sized|TRBD2
CASSLASGGGNEQFF
TGTGCCAGCAGCCTAGCTAGCGGGGGCGGCAATGAGCAGTTCTTC
>TRBJ1-2|TRBV20-1|NA|NA
CSVDLGGALNYGYTF
TGCAGTGTCGATCTGGGGGGGGCCCTTAACTATGGCTACACCTTC
>TRBJ1-1|TRBV6-2/TRBV6-3|NA|NA
CASSVRMNTEAFF
TGTGCCAGTTCCGTACGGATGAACACTGAAGCTTTCTTT
>TRBJ1-1|TRBV29-1|large|NA
CSVRKDGNTEAFF
TGCAGCGTCCGAAAGGACGGGAACACTGAAGCTTTCTTT
>TRBJ2-7|TRBV5-6|NA|NA
CASSEAAGYEQYF
TGTGCCAGCAGTGAAGCGGCGGGCTACGAGCAGTACTTC
>TRBJ1-2|TRBV5-1|NA|NA
CASSTRRADYGYTF
TGCGCCAGCAGTACCAGGAGGGCGGACTATGGCTACACCTTC
>TRBJ2-6|TRBV19|hyperexpanded|NA
CASSMVVSGANVLTF
TGTGCCAGTAGTATGGTAGTCTCTGGGGCCAACGTCCTGACTTTC
>TRBJ2-3|TRBV7-2|medium-sized|NA
CASSLGTDTQYF
TGTGCCAGCAGCTTGGGCACAGATACGCAGTATTTT
>TRBJ2-3|TRBV30|medium-sized|NA
CAWHRGFITDTQYF
TGTGCCTGGCATAGGGGGTTTATCACAGATACGCAGTATTTT
>TRBJ2-6|TRBV5-4|few|TRBD1
CASSLGGAGGAYGANVLTF
TGTGCCAGCAGCTTGGGGGGGGCAGGGGGCGCTTATGGGGCCAACGTCCTGACTTTC
>TRBJ2-2|TRBV19|medium-sized|TRBD2
CASSIAGGIAGELFF
TGTGCCAGTAGTATAGCGGGGGGTATCGCCGGGGAGCTGTTTTTT
>TRBJ1-2|TRBV7-9|NA|TRBD1
CASSSETGGNNYGYTF
TGTGCCAGCAGCTCAGAGACAGGGGGAAATAACTATGGCTACACCTTC
>TRBJ2-5|TRBV4-2|few|NA
CASSHLDNQETQYF
TGTGCCAGCAGCCATTTGGACAACCAAGAGACCCAGTACTTC
>TRBJ1-6|TRBV20-1|medium-sized|NA
CSARGSGRVVNSPLHF
TGCAGTGCTAGAGGGTCGGGCAGGGTAGTGAATTCACCCCTCCACTTT
>TRBJ2-1|TRBV28|medium-sized|NA
CASSSLWEEQFF
TGTGCCAGCAGTTCCCTTTGGGAAGAGCAGTTCTTC
>TRBJ1-5|TRBV19|medium-sized|NA
CASSNQDSNQPQHF
TGTGCCAGTAGTAATCAAGATAGCAATCAGCCCCAGCATTTT
>TRBJ1-1|TRBV7-9|NA|NA
CASSTSGTNTEAFF
TGTGCCAGCAGCACCTCCGGGACTAACACTGAAGCTTTCTTT
>TRBJ1-1|TRBV5-4|medium-sized|NA
CASSIIGQSNTEAFF
TGTGCCAGCAGCATAATTGGACAGTCGAACACTGAAGCTTTCTTT
>TRBJ2-3|TRBV29-1|NA|TRBD2
CSVVGLAGGTDTQYF
TGCAGCGTCGTGGGACTAGCTGGGGGCACAGATACGCAGTATTTT
>TRBJ2-5|TRBV27|medium-sized|TRBD2
CASSGTSGGVETQYF
TGTGCCAGCAGCGGGACTAGCGGTGGTGTAGAGACCCAGTACTTC
>TRBJ2-5|TRBV28|NA|TRBD2
CASSLAGGFRETQYF
TGTGCCAGCAGTCTAGCGGGGGGATTTCGAGAGACCCAGTACTTC
>TRBJ1-5|TRBV19|medium-sized|NA
CASSPRNTNQPQHF
TGTGCCAGTAGCCCACGGAATACGAATCAGCCCCAGCATTTT
>TRBJ1-5|TRBV6-1|NA|NA
CASSEALNQPQHF
TGTGCCAGCAGTGAAGCCTTGAATCAGCCCCAGCATTTT
>TRBJ2-5|TRBV6-6|medium-sized|TRBD1
CASSYATGGLRETQYF
TGTGCCAGCAGTTACGCGACAGGGGGCCTCCGGGAGACCCAGTACTTC
>TRBJ2-3|TRBV12-3/TRBV12-4|medium-sized|NA
CASTSADATDTQYF
TGTGCCAGCACCTCAGCGGATGCCACAGATACGCAGTATTTT
>TRBJ2-2|TRBV18|large|NA
CASSPVGPNTGELFF
TGTGCCAGCTCACCCGTGGGGCCCAACACCGGGGAGCTGTTTTTT
>TRBJ1-1|TRBV6-5|few|NA
CASSYLGPENTEAFF
TGTGCCAGCAGTTACCTGGGTCCAGAGAACACTGAAGCTTTCTTT
>TRBJ1-1|TRBV6-1|few|NA
CASSEDSPEAFF
TGTGCCAGCAGCGAAGACAGCCCTGAAGCTTTCTTT
>TRBJ2-1|TRBV12-3/TRBV12-4|medium-sized|NA
CASILDSSGYNEQFF
TGTGCCAGCATACTAGACAGTTCTGGCTACAATGAGCAGTTCTTC
>TRBJ2-7|TRBV18|NA|TRBD1
CASSPPNSGTGLSEQYF
TGTGCCAGCTCACCACCGAACTCCGGGACAGGGCTGAGCGAGCAGTACTTC
>TRBJ2-2|TRBV12-3/TRBV12-4|medium-sized|NA
CASSKTAANTGELFF
TGTGCCAGCAGTAAGACGGCAGCTAACACCGGGGAGCTGTTTTTT
>TRBJ1-3|TRBV27|medium-sized|NA
CASSLQGSVSGNTIYF
TGTGCCAGCAGTTTGCAGGGTTCCGTTTCTGGAAACACCATATATTTT
>TRBJ1-4|TRBV6-1|NA|TRBD1
CASSEFAGTGGHEKLFF
TGTGCCAGCAGTGAATTTGCCGGGACAGGGGGCCATGAAAAACTGTTTTTT
>TRBJ1-1|TRBV5-4|few|NA
CASSSKGTEAFF
TGTGCCAGCAGCTCAAAGGGGACTGAAGCTTTCTTT
>TRBJ2-2|TRBV6-1|large|NA
CASSAGGRTGELFF
TGTGCCAGCAGTGCAGGGGGGCGAACCGGGGAGCTGTTTTTT
>TRBJ2-5|TRBV25-1|NA|NA
CASSGPSGGGETQYF
TGTGCCAGCAGTGGGCCCTCAGGGGGGGGGGAGACCCAGTACTTC
>TRBJ2-5|TRBV5-1|NA|TRBD2
CASSFLGGAAETQYF
TGCGCCAGCAGCTTTCTCGGGGGGGCCGCAGAGACCCAGTACTTC
>TRBJ2-2|TRBV5-4|medium-sized|TRBD1
CASSWDRGQTGELFF
TGTGCCAGCAGCTGGGACAGGGGGCAAACCGGGGAGCTGTTTTTT
>TRBJ2-6|TRBV4-2|few|NA
CASSPQGTGANVLTF
TGTGCCAGCAGCCCCCAGGGGACTGGGGCCAACGTCCTGACTTTC
>TRBJ1-2|TRBV5-4|medium-sized|TRBD1
CASSRGHYGYTF
TGTGCCAGCAGCAGGGGGCACTATGGCTACACCTTC
>TRBJ2-3|TRBV7-9|few|TRBD2
CASSFRRGARDTQYF
TGTGCCAGCAGCTTTCGGCGGGGGGCAAGAGATACGCAGTATTTT
>TRBJ2-5|TRBV7-2|few|TRBD1
CASSFTGQGRGTQYF
TGTGCCAGCAGTTTTACGGGACAGGGAAGAGGGACCCAGTACTTC
>TRBJ2-2|TRBV9|NA|TRBD2
CASSGSSGGAPGELFF
TGTGCCAGCAGCGGAAGTAGCGGGGGGGCCCCCGGGGAGCTGTTTTTT
>TRBJ1-3|TRBV6-1|medium-sized|NA
CASSEAVGSSGNTIYF
TGTGCCAGCAGTGAAGCAGTGGGGAGCTCTGGAAACACCATATATTTT
>TRBJ1-4|TRBV4-3|NA|NA
CASSQDFGKLFF
TGCGCCAGCAGCCAAGATTTCGGGAAACTGTTTTTT